This T cell receptor beta chain was obtained from a study of radiotherapy plus CTLA-4 blockade in lung cancer. Findings and caveats of the study: Clones derived from tumor TCRs expanded in blood after radiotherapy plus ipilimumab.

Those patients who had chemo-refractory metastatic non-small-cell lung cancer were given focal radiation along with CTLA-4 blockade through ipilimumab. The germline V gene has CDR1 SQVTM and CDR2 ANQGSEA. The CDR3 extends over 12 amino acids. V was trimmed by 1 base and J by 8 bases, leaving 11 bases between them. As concerns this clone: Its specificity is not known.

Clones were sequenced by immunoSEQ multiplex PCR, and TCRdb holds only the in-frame ones, with some missing. The sample lists about 80,000 clones; about 84% were seen once. The chain joins TRBV29-1 to TRBJ1-2; perhaps TRBD1 as D (5 bases). The receptor was derived from a human donor with non-small cell lung cancer who had stable disease on radiotherapy plus ipilimumab. The sequencing here drew on peripheral blood, taken from a patient treated with radiotherapy plus ipilimumab. The CDR3 DNA reads TGCAGCGTTGAAGGCAGACGACAGGGCTACACCTTC. Translated, it gives CSVEGRRQGYTF.